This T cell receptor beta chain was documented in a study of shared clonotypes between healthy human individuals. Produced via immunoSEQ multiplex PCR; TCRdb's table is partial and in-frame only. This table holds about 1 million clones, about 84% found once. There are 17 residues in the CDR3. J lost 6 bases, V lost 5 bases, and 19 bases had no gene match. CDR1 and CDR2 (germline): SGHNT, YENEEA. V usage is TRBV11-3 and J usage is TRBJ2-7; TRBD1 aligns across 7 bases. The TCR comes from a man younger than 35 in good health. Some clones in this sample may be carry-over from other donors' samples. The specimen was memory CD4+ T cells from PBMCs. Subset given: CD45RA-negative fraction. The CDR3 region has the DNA TGTGCCAGCAGCCCCGCGAGGGGGCAGACTTTATCTGGCGAGCAGTACTTC. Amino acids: CASSPARGQTLSGEQYF.